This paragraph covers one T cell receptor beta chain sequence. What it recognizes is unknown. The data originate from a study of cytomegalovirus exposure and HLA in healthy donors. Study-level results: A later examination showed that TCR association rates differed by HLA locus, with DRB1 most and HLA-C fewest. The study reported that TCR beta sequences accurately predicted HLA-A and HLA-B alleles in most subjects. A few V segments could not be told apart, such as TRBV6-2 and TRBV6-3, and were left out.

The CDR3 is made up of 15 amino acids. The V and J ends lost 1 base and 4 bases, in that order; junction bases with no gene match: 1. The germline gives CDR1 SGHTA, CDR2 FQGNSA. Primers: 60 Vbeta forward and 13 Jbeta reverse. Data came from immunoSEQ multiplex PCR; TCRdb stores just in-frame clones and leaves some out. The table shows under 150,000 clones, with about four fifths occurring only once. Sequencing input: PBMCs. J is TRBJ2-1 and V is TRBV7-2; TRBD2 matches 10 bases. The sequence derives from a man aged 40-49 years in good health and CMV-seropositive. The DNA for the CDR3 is TGTGCCAGCAGCTTAGAACTAGCGGGATACAATGAGCAGTTCTTC. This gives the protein CASSLELAGYNEQFF.